The 10 T cell receptor beta chains below were found in one sample sequenced in a study of siplizumab effects on memory and regulatory T cells. Measured with immunoSEQ multiplex PCR; TCRdb has only the in-frame clones, and not every one. The sample includes 90,000 to 95,000 clones, over 85% of them seen just once. Input material: CD8+ T cells sorted from blood. Receptors originate from a human donor in good health.

The rearrangement links TRBV13 to TRBJ2-7, with 8 positions matching TRBD2. The germline CDR1 and CDR2 sequences are PRHDT and FYEKMQ (reference sequence). The J segment lost 4 bases and the V segment lost 5 bases, leaving 4 bases of the junction unmatched. The CDR3 covers 13 residues. The CDR3 bases are TGTGCCAGCAGCCCGGGACTAGATTACGAGCAGTACTTC. It specifies CASSPGLDYEQYF. The full variable domain, its missing parts supplied by reference TRBV13 and TRBJ2-7, is AAGVIQSPRHLIKEKRETATLKCYPIPRHDTVYWYQQGPGQDPQFLISFYEKMQSDKGSIPDRFSAQQFSDYHSELNMSSLELGDSALYFCASSPGLDYEQYFGPGTRLTVT.

The gene calls are TRBV6-1 and TRBJ2-7; D call uncertain. This CDR3 contains 10 residues. The V gene lost 8 bases and the J gene lost 2 bases, with 4 bases spanning the gap. Germline values: CDR1 MNHNS, CDR2 SASEGT. CDR3 loop: CASGAYEQYF. For the CDR3, the DNA is TGTGCCAGCGGTGCCTACGAGCAGTACTTC.

The chain recombines TRBV5-6 with TRBJ2-7; no definite D call. V was shortened by 0 bases and J by 6 bases, with 10 bases between the two germline ends. This CDR3 comprises 13 residues. Germline values: CDR1 SGHDT, CDR2 YYEEEE. The CDR3 sequence is CASSLGRVPEQYF. DNA of the CDR3: TGTGCCAGCAGCTTGGGTCGGGTCCCCGAGCAGTACTTC.

J is TRBJ2-1 and V is TRBV6-6; TRBD1 matches at 9 bases. J lost 9 bases, V lost 7 bases, and 10 bases had no gene match. The CDR3 sequence is 14 residues long. Germline CDR1 MNHNY, CDR2 SVGAGI (reference sequence). The CDR3 nucleotides are TGTGCCAGCAATGTCCCGGGACAGGGAACTGAGCAGTTCTTC. It codes for CASNVPGQGTEQFF.

V is TRBV2 and J is TRBJ1-1; 7 nucleotides align to TRBD1. The CDR3 spans 16 residues. Germline CDR1 SNHLY, CDR2 FYNNEI. The V segment lost 3 bases and the J segment 0 bases; nucleotides outside the gene matches: 7. Here the CDR3 DNA reads TGTGCCAGCAGTGATCGGGACAGACTTATGAACACTGAAGCTTTCTTT. Residues: CASSDRDRLMNTEAFF.

The rearrangement links TRBV30 to TRBJ2-1, with 11 bases aligning to TRBD2. CDR3 length equals 16 residues. J lost 9 bases, V lost 1 base, and 11 bases had no gene match. Germline assignment: CDR1 GTSNPN and CDR2 SVGIG (reference sequence). This CDR3 reads CAWSGELAGAGVEQFF. The DNA of the CDR3 is TGTGCCTGGAGTGGCGAACTAGCGGGAGCCGGGGTTGAGCAGTTCTTC.

This chain links TRBV30 with TRBJ1-2; unclear D gene. Germline CDR1 GTSNPN, CDR2 SVGIG (reference sequence). This CDR3 is built from 13 residues. Trimming shortened V by 0 bases and J by 4 bases, and 9 bases separated the two germline ends. The CDR3 loop reads CAWSVPDSYGYTF. The CDR3 DNA reads TGTGCCTGGAGTGTCCCCGACTCCTATGGCTACACCTTC.

The gene calls are TRBV27 and TRBJ2-5; TRBD2 agrees at 9 bases. With 5 bases clipped from V and 6 bases from J, the junction kept 7 bases outside the gene matches. Germline V gene sequence: CDR1 MNHEY, CDR2 SMNVEV (reference sequence). The CDR3 covers 14 residues. For the CDR3, the DNA is TGTGCCAGCAGTATCGGGACTAGCATTCAGACCCAGTACTTC. Translated, it gives CASSIGTSIQTQYF.

In DNA, the CDR3 is TGTGCCAGCAGCCCGAGCGGGCAAAGCACAGATACGCAGTATTTT. Encoded protein: CASSPSGQSTDTQYF. This chain connects TRBV7-3 to TRBJ2-3, with a weak D call TRBD2 (6 bases). The germline CDR1 and CDR2 sequences are SGHTA and FQGTGA. The V end was cut by 5 bases, the J end by 0 bases, with 12 bases between. The CDR3 has 15 residues.

This rearrangement joins TRBV7-6 to TRBJ2-5; TRBD2 is a possible D gene (5 bases). CDR1 is SGHVS, CDR2 FNYEAQ, per germline. With 3 bases removed from V and 5 bases from J, the gap between germline ends came to 10 bases. CDR3 length: 13 amino acids. The CDR3 bases are TGTGCCAGCAGCTTGGACTTCCGGGAGACCCAGTACTTC. This gives the protein CASSLDFRETQYF.